Listed below are T cell receptor beta chains from one sample, sequenced in a study of T cells after yellow fever vaccination. MiXCR, run by TCRdb on the 5' RACE reads, gives a single entry per CDR3 protein. The sample carries a few hundred thousand distinct CDR3 sequences, about 17% recorded once. The sequences come from PBMCs, collected before the yellow fever booster vaccination. Source of these receptors: a man in his late teens or twenties who received the YFV17D yellow fever vaccine. CDR3s include the opening cysteine and the closing phenylalanine or tryptophan. The order of the fields is CDR3 length, J gene, clone size, D gene, V gene, CDR3 protein, CDR3 DNA. A D gene is named only where the DNA matches it firmly. Clone sizes are given selectively: once, few, many, or a class where the clone is expanded.

14,TRBJ2-1,.,TRBD1,TRBV5-1,CASSWARDRGEQFF,TGCGCCAGCAGCTGGGCCCGGGACAGGGGTGAGCAGTTCTTC
13,TRBJ2-3,many,.,TRBV24-1,CATSDGSTDTQYF,TGTGCCACCAGTGATGGGAGCACAGATACGCAGTATTTT
14,TRBJ1-1,.,.,TRBV7-8,CASTSWGAGTEAFF,TGTGCCAGCACCTCTTGGGGGGCGGGTACTGAAGCTTTCTTT
14,TRBJ2-7,.,.,TRBV20-1,CSARRTGTTYEQYF,TGCAGTGCTAGACGAACCGGGACAACTTACGAGCAGTACTTC
15,TRBJ2-1,few,.,TRBV11-3,CASSPGVGGGGEQFF,TGTGCCAGCAGCCCCGGGGTGGGCGGAGGTGGTGAGCAGTTCTTC
13,TRBJ1-1,few,.,TRBV10-1,CASRVDRETEAFF,TGCGCCAGCAGAGTAGACCGGGAGACTGAAGCTTTCTTT
14,TRBJ1-3,.,TRBD1,TRBV20-1,CSAPDRESGNTIYF,TGCAGTGCCCCGGACAGGGAGTCTGGAAACACCATATATTTT
13,TRBJ2-5,many,.,TRBV12-3/TRBV12-4,CASSLLGQETQYF,TGTGCCAGCAGTTTGCTAGGGCAAGAGACCCAGTACTTC
15,TRBJ1-5,few,TRBD1,TRBV6-6,CASSRITGGQQPQHF,TGTGCCAGCAGTCGTATTACAGGGGGCCAACAGCCCCAGCATTTT
14,TRBJ2-1,few,TRBD2,TRBV5-1,CASSSSGGKWEQFF,TGCGCCAGCAGCTCGAGCGGGGGTAAATGGGAGCAGTTCTTC
13,TRBJ2-2,.,.,TRBV6-5,CASSWGGPGELFF,TGTGCCAGCAGTTGGGGAGGTCCCGGGGAGCTGTTTTTT
13,TRBJ2-1,few,.,TRBV20-1,CSARDTPRNEQFF,TGCAGTGCTAGAGATACGCCAAGGAATGAGCAGTTCTTC
17,TRBJ2-5,.,.,TRBV29-1,CSVELTGLGMSLWTQYF,TGCAGCGTTGAACTGACAGGACTAGGAATGTCCCTGTGGACCCAGTACTTC
16,TRBJ2-2,few,.,TRBV5-1,CASSLRDLINTGELFF,TGCGCCAGCAGCTTGAGGGACCTGATTAACACCGGGGAGCTGTTTTTT
13,TRBJ1-6,few,.,TRBV5-6,CASSLFRNSPLHF,TGTGCCAGCAGCTTGTTCCGGAATTCACCCCTCCACTTT
13,TRBJ2-7,.,.,TRBV29-1,CSVEDTLGYEQYF,TGCAGCGTTGAAGATACTTTAGGCTACGAGCAGTACTTC
16,TRBJ2-5,few,TRBD2,TRBV5-5,CASSSTSGGATWTQYF,TGTGCCAGCAGCTCTACCTCGGGAGGGGCCACCTGGACCCAGTACTTC
14,TRBJ2-5,few,.,TRBV7-9,CASSWPGQKETQYF,TGTGCCAGCAGCTGGCCGGGCCAGAAAGAGACCCAGTACTTC
13,TRBJ2-2,few,.,TRBV7-9,CALMLGNTGELFF,TGTGCCCTAATGTTGGGGAACACCGGGGAGCTGTTTTTT
14,TRBJ2-3,.,.,TRBV7-7,CASSSTKNGGTQYF,TGTGCCAGCAGCTCGACCAAGAACGGGGGTACGCAGTATTTT
12,TRBJ2-7,few,.,TRBV12-3/TRBV12-4,CASSSRFPEQYF,TGTGCCAGCAGTTCCCGATTCCCTGAGCAGTACTTC
15,TRBJ2-2,few,.,TRBV24-1,CATSSGTPYGGELFF,TGTGCCACCAGTTCCGGGACTCCCTACGGCGGGGAGCTGTTTTTT
13,TRBJ1-2,many,.,TRBV29-1,CSVGVGGNYGYTF,TGCAGCGTTGGGGTCGGCGGGAACTATGGCTACACCTTC
16,TRBJ1-3,few,TRBD1,TRBV29-1,CSVSTRSTGWGNTIYF,TGCAGCGTTTCCACCCGTTCGACAGGGTGGGGAAACACCATATATTTT
13,TRBJ2-7,.,.,TRBV11-3,CASSLEGLSEQYF,TGTGCCAGCAGCTTAGAAGGGCTGAGCGAGCAGTACTTC
13,TRBJ1-2,.,TRBD1,TRBV10-3,CAISSGTGEGYTF,TGTGCCATCAGTTCCGGGACAGGGGAAGGCTACACCTTC
17,TRBJ2-7,.,.,TRBV11-2,CASSLGLQWGEDYEQYF,TGTGCCAGCAGCTTAGGCCTCCAGTGGGGGGAGGATTACGAGCAGTACTTC
15,TRBJ1-5,.,.,TRBV4-1,CASSQRDGSNQPQHF,TGCGCCAGCAGCCAACGGGACGGGAGCAATCAGCCCCAGCATTTT
14,TRBJ1-3,.,.,TRBV15,CATSSMDFGNTIYF,TGTGCCACCAGCAGTATGGACTTTGGAAACACCATATATTTT
14,TRBJ2-1,few,TRBD2,TRBV20-1,CSARQTERGNEQFF,TGCAGTGCTAGACAGACAGAGCGGGGCAATGAGCAGTTCTTC
17,TRBJ2-1,.,TRBD2,TRBV5-4,CASSLDGPTSGDNEQFF,TGTGCCAGCAGCTTGGACGGCCCGACTAGCGGGGACAATGAGCAGTTCTTC
14,TRBJ2-1,few,.,TRBV3-1,CASSHDWGNNEQFF,TGTGCCAGCAGCCACGACTGGGGAAACAATGAGCAGTTCTTC
12,TRBJ2-1,.,.,TRBV7-9,CASSLRRGEQFF,TGTGCCAGCAGCTTAAGACGTGGCGAGCAGTTCTTC
14,TRBJ1-1,few,.,TRBV5-1,CASSRSIAVERAFF,TGCGCCAGCAGCCGTAGCATCGCGGTGGAGAGAGCTTTCTTT
15,TRBJ2-7,few,TRBD1,TRBV27,CASSARPGQGYEQYF,TGTGCCAGCAGCGCTAGACCGGGACAGGGCTACGAGCAGTACTTC
15,TRBJ2-3,few,.,TRBV15,CATSRDRGTGLSQYF,TGTGCCACCAGCAGAGATAGGGGAACAGGTCTTTCGCAGTATTTT
14,TRBJ2-3,.,.,TRBV7-9,CASSLVAASDTQYF,TGTGCCAGCAGCTTGGTGGCCGCATCAGATACGCAGTATTTT
14,TRBJ1-1,many,.,TRBV15,CATSRDVQGPEAFF,TGTGCCACCAGCAGAGATGTACAGGGCCCTGAAGCTTTCTTT
16,TRBJ1-1,.,.,TRBV9,CASSVGVGRGRTEAFF,TGTGCCAGCAGCGTAGGTGTGGGGCGGGGTAGGACTGAAGCTTTCTTT
11,TRBJ2-5,few,.,TRBV20-1,CSARVRETQYF,TGCAGTGCTAGAGTTCGGGAGACCCAGTACTTC
17,TRBJ2-5,.,.,TRBV12-3/TRBV12-4,CASSSPAGIVGEETQYF,TGTGCCAGCAGTTCGCCGGCAGGGATTGTGGGGGAAGAGACCCAGTACTTC
15,TRBJ2-5,few,TRBD1,TRBV6-5,CASRRDRGDQETQYF,TGTGCCAGCAGACGGGACAGGGGGGACCAAGAGACCCAGTACTTC